This TCR beta chain stems from a study of blood T cell repertoires in COVID-19. The overall study: Some COVID-19 samples were acute and others convalescent; all came from the United States, Italy and Spain. T cells, B-cell-depleted T cells, or PBMCs supplied cDNA or gDNA.

Comments on this clone: A read error may be the cause here, since a much bigger clone is one base away.

CDR1 and CDR2 (germline): SQVTM, ANQGSEA. This CDR3 contains 10 residues. V was shortened by 4 bases and J by 8 bases, with 8 bases between the two germline ends. Per the study methods: Reference gene primer amplification gave nucleated cell count estimates. The assay was immunoSEQ multiplex PCR, and TCRdb's table has in-frame clones only and misses some. From that table come the V and J calls and clone size; the DNA was used to work out D and trimming. This table has over 300,000 clones, 80% to 90% appearing once. The sequencing sample was made of peripheral blood. The receptor was derived from a woman aged 50 to 60 with acute or convalescent COVID-19. This chain links TRBV29-1 with TRBJ1-2; D gene unclear. In DNA, the CDR3 is TGCAGCGTTGGAGGAGAGGGCTACACCTTC. Its protein is CSVGGEGYTF.